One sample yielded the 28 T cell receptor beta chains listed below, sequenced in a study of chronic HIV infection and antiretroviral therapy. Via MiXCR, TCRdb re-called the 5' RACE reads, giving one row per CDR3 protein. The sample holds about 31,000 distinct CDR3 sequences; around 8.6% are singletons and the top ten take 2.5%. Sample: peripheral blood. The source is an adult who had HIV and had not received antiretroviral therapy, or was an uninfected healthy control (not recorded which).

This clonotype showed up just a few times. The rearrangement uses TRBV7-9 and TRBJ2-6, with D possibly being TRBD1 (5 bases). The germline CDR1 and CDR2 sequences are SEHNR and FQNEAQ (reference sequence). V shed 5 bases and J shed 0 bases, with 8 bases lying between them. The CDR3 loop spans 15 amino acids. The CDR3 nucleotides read TGTGCCAGCAGCACGGACATCTCTGGGGCCAACGTCCTGACTTTC. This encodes CASSTDISGANVLTF.

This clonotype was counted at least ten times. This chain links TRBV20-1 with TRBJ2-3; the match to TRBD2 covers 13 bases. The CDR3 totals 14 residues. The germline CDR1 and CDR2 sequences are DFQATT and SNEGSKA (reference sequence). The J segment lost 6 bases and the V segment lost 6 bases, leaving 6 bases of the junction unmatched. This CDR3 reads CSARTSGSSDTQYF. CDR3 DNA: TGCAGTGCCAGGACTAGCGGGAGCTCGGATACGCAGTATTTT.

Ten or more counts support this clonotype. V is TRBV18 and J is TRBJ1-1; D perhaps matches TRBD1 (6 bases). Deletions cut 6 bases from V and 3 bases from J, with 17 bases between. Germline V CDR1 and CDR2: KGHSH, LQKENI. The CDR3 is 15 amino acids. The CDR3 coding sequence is TGTGCCAGCTCTCCCCTGAGGGGGGGTGACACTGAAGCTTTCTTT. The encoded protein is CASSPLRGGDTEAFF.

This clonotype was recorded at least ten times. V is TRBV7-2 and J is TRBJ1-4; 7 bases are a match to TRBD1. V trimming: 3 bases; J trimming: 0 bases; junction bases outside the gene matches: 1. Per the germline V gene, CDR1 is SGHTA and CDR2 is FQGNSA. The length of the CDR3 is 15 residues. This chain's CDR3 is CASSLTGPTNEKLFF. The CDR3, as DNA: TGTGCCAGCAGCTTGACAGGGCCAACTAATGAAAAACTGTTTTTT.

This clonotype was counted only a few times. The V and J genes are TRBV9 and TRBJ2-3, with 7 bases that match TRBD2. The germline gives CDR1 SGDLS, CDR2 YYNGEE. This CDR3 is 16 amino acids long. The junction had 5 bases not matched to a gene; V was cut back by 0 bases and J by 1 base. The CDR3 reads CASSVAGGGGTDTQYF. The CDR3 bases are TGTGCCAGCAGCGTAGCTGGGGGGGGGGGCACAGATACGCAGTATTTT.

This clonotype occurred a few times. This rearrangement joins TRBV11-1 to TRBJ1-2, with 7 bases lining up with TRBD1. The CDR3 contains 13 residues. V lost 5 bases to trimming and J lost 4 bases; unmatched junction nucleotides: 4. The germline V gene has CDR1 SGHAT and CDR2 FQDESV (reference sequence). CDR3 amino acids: CASSRDSPYGYTF. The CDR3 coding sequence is TGTGCCAGCAGCCGGGACAGTCCCTATGGCTACACCTTC. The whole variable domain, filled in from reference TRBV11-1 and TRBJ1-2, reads EAEVAQSPRYKITEKSQAVAFWCDPISGHATLYWYRQILGQGPELLVQFQDESVVDDSQLPKDRFSAERLKGVDSTLKIQPAELGDSAMYLCASSRDSPYGYTFGSGTRLTVV.

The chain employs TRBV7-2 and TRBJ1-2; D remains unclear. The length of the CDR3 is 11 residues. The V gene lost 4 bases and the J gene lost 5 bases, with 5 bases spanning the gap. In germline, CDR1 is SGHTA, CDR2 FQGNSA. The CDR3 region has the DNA TGTGCCAGCAGCTACGTTTATGGCTACACCTTC. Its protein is CASSYVYGYTF.

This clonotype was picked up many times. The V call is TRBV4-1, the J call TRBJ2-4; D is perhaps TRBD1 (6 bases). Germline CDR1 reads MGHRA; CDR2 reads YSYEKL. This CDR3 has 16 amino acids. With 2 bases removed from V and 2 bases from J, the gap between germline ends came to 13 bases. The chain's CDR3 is CASSQPLTGSKNIQYF. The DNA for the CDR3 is TGCGCCAGCAGCCAACCACTCACAGGGTCCAAAAACATTCAGTACTTC.

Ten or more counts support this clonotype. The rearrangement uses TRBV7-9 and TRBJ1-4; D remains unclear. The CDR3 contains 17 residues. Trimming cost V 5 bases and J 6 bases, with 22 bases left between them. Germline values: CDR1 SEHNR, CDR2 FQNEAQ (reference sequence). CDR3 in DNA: TGTGCCAGCAGCCAAGGCTCTTCCCTTTCGGCCTATGAAAAACTGTTTTTT. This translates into CASSQGSSLSAYEKLFF. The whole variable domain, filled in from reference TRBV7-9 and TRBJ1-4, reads DTGVSQNPRHKITKRGQNVTFRCDPISEHNRLYWYRQTLGQGPEFLTYFQNEAQLEKSRLLSDRFSAERPKGSFSTLEIQRTEQGDSAMYLCASSQGSSLSAYEKLFFGSGTQLSVL.

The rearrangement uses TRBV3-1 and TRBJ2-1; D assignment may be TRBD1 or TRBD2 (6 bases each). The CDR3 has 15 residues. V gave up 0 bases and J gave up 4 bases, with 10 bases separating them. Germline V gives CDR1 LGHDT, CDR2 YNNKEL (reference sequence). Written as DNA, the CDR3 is TGTGCCAGCAGCCAAGAAGGGGGGCGATACAATGAGCAGTTCTTC. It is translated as CASSQEGGRYNEQFF.

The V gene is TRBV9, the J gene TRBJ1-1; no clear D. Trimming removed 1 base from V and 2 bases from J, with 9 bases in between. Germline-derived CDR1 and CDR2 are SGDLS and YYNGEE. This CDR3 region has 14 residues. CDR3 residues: CASSVRAANTEAFF. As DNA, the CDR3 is TGTGCCAGCAGCGTAAGGGCGGCTAACACTGAAGCTTTCTTT.

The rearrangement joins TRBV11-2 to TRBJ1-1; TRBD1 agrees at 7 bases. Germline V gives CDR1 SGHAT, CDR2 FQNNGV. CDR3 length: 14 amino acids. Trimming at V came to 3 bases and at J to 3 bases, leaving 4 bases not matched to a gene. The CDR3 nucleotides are TGTGCCAGCAGCTTCGGACAGGACCACACTGAAGCTTTCTTT. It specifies CASSFGQDHTEAFF.

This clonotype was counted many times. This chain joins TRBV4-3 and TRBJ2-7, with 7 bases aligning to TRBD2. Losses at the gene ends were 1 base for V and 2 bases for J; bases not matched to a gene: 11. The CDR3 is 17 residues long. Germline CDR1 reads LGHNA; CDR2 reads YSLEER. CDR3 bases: TGCGCCAGCAGCCAAGTCGCGCTGGCGGGGGACGCCTACGAGCAGTACTTC. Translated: CASSQVALAGDAYEQYF.

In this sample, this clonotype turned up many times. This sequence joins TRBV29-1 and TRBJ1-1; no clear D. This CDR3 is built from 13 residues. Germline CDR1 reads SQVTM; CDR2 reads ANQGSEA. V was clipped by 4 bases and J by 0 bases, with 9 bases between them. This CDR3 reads CSVVPRLNTEAFF. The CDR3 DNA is TGCAGCGTTGTACCTAGGTTGAACACTGAAGCTTTCTTT.

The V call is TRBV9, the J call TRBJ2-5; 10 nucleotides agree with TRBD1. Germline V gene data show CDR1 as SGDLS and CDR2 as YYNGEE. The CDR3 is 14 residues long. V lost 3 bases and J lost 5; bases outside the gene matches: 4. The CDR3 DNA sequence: TGTGCCAGCAGCGCGGACAGGGGGGGGGAGACCCAGTACTTC. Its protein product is CASSADRGGETQYF.

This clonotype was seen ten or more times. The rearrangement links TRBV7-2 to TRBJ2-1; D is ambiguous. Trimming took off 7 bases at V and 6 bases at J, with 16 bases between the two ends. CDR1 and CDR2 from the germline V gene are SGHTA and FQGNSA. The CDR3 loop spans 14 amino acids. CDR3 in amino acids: CASKVDSSTNEQFF. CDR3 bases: TGTGCCAGCAAAGTTGACTCCTCAACCAATGAGCAGTTCTTC. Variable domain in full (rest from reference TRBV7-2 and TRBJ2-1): GAGVSQSPSNKVTEKGKDVELRCDPISGHTALYWYRQSLGQGLEFLIYFQGNSAPDKSGLPSDRFSAERTGGSVSTLTIQRTQQEDSAVYLCASKVDSSTNEQFFGPGTRLTVL.

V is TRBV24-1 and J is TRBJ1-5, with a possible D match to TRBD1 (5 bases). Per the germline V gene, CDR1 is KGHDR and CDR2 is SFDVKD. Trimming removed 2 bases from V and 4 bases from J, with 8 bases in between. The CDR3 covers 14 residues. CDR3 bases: TGTGCCACCAGTGATTCGGGGGGGAATCAGCCCCAGCATTTT. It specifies CATSDSGGNQPQHF.

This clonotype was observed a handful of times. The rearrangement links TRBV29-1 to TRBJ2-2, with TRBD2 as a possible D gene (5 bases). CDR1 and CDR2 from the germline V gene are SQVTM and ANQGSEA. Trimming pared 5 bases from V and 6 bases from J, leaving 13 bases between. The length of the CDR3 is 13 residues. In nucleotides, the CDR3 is TGCAGCGTTATAGAGGGTTCCGCCGGGGAGCTGTTTTTT. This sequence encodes CSVIEGSAGELFF.

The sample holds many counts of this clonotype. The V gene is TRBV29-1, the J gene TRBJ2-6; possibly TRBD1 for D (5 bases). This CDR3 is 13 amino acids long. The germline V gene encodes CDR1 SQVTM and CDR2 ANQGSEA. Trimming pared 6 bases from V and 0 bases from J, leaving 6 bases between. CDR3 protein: CSVTVSGANVLTF. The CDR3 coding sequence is TGCAGCGTGACAGTCTCTGGGGCCAACGTCCTGACTTTC. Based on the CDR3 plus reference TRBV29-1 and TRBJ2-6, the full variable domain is SAVISQKPSRDICQRGTSLTIQCQVDSQVTMMFWYRQQPGQSLTLIATANQGSEATYESGFVIDKFPISRPNLTFSTLTVSNMSPEDSSIYLCSVTVSGANVLTFGAGSRLTVL.

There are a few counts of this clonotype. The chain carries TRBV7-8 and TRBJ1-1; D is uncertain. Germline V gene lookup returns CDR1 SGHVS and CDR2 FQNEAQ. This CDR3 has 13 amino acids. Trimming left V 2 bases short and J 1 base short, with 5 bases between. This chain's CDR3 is CASSLRRNTEAFF. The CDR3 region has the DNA TGTGCCAGCAGCTTAAGACGGAACACTGAAGCTTTCTTT.

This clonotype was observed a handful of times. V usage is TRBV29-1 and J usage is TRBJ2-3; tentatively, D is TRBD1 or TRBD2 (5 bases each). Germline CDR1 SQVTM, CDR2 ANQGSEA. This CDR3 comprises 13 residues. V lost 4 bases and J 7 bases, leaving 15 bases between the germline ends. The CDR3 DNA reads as TGCAGCGTTGGAATCCAGGGACGAAATACGCAGTATTTT. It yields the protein CSVGIQGRNTQYF.

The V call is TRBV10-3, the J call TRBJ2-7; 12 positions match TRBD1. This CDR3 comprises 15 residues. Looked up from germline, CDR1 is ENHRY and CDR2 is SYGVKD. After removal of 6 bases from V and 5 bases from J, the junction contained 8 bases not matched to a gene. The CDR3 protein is CAIRGGQGARDEQYF. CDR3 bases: TGTGCCATCAGGGGGGGACAGGGGGCGCGGGACGAGCAGTACTTC.

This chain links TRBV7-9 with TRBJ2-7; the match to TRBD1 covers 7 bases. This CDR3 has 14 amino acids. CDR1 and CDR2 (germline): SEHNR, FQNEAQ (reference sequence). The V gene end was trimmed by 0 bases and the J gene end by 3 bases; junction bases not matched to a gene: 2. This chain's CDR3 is CASSLAWDSYEQYF. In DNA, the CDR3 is TGTGCCAGCAGCTTAGCGTGGGACAGCTACGAGCAGTACTTC.

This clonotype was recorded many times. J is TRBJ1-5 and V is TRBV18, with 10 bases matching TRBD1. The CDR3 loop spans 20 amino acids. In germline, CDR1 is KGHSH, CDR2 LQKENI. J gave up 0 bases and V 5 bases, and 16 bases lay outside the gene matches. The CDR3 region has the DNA TGTGCCAGCTCAAAATCTCGGGGGACAGGGGACCCTTATAGCAATCAGCCCCAGCATTTT. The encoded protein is CASSKSRGTGDPYSNQPQHF.

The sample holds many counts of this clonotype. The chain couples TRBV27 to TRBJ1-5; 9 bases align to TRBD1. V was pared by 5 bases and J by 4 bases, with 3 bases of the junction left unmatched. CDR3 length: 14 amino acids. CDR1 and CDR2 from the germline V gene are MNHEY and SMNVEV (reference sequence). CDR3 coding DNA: TGTGCCAGCAGTCTAGGACAGGGGAATCAGCCCCAGCATTTT. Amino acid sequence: CASSLGQGNQPQHF.

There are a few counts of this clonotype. This CDR3 reads CASSDHATNEKLFF. CDR3 bases: TGTGCCAGCAGTGACCACGCAACTAATGAAAAACTGTTTTTT. This rearrangement joins TRBV2 to TRBJ1-4; unclear D gene. Trimming took 3 bases from V and 0 from J, leaving 5 bases between them. The CDR3 spans 14 residues. In germline, CDR1 is SNHLY, CDR2 FYNNEI.

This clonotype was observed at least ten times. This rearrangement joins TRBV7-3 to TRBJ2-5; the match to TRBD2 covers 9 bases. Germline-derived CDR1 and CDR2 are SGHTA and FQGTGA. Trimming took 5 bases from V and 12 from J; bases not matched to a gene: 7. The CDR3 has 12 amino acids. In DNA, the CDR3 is TGTGCCAGCAGCAAAGCGGGGGGCCAAAAGTACTTC. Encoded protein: CASSKAGGQKYF.

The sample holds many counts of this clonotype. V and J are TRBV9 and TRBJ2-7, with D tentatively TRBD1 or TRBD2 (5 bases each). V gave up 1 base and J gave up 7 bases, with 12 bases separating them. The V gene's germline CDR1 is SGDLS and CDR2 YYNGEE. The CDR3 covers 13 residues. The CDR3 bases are TGTGCCAGCAGCGTAACGGGGCAATCGGAGCAGTACTTC. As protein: CASSVTGQSEQYF.